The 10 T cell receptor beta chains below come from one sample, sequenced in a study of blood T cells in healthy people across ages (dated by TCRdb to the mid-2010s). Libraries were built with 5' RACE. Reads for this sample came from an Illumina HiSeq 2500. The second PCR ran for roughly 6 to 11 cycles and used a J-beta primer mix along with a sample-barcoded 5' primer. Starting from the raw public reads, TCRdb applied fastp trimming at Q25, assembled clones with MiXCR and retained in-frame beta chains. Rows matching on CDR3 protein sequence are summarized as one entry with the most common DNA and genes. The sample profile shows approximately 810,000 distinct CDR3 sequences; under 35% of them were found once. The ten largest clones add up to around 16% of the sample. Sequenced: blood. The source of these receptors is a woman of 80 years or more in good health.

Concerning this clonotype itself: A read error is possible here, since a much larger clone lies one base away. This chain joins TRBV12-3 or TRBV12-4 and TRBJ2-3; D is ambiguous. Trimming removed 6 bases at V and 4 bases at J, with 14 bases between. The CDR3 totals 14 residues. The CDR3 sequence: CASRPRVGSDTQYF. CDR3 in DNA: TGTGCCAGCAGGCCACGGGTGGGATCAGATACGCAGTATTTT.

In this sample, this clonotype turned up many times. The CDR3 region has the DNA TGCAGCGTTGGAGTCAGGCGGGCAGATACGCAGTATTTT. Its protein is CSVGVRRADTQYF. This rearrangement joins TRBV29-1 to TRBJ2-3; D possibly corresponds to TRBD2 (5 bases). Trimming took off 4 bases at V and 4 bases at J, with 12 bases between the two ends. This CDR3 comprises 13 residues. CDR1 and CDR2 from the germline V gene are SQVTM and ANQGSEA.

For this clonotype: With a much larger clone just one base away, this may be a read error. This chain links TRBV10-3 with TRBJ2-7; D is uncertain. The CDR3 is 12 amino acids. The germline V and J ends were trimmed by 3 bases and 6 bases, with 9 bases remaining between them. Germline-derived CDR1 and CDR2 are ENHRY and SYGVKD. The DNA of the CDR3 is TGTGCCATCAGTGAAGACCGCTGCGAGCAGTACTTC. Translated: CAISEDRCEQYF.

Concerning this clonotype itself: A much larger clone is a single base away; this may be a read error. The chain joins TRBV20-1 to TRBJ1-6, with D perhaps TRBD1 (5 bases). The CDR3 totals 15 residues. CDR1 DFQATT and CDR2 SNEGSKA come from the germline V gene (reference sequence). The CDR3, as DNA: TGCAGTGCTAGAGGGGGCGCATGGAATAATTCACCCCCCCACTTT. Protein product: CSARGGAWNNSPPHF.

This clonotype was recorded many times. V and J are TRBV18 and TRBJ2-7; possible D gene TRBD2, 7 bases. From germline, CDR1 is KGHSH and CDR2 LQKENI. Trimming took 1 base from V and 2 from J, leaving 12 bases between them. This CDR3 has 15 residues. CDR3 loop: CASSPRGGGPYEQYF. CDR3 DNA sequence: TGTGCCAGCTCACCACGGGGCGGGGGCCCCTACGAGCAGTACTTC.

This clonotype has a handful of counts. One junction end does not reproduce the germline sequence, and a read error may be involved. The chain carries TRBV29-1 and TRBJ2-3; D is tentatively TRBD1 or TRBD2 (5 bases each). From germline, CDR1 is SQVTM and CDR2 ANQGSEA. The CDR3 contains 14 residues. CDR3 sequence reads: CNVGWGPPTDTQYF. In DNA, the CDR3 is TGCAACGTTGGCTGGGGACCCCCCACAGATACGCAGTATTTT.

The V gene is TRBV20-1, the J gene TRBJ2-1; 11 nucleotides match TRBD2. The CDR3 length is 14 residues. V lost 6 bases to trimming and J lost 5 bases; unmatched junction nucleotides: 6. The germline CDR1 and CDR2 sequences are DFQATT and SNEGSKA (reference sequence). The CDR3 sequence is CSALSGGADNEQFF. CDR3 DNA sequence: TGCAGTGCCCTTAGCGGGGGGGCGGACAATGAGCAGTTCTTC.

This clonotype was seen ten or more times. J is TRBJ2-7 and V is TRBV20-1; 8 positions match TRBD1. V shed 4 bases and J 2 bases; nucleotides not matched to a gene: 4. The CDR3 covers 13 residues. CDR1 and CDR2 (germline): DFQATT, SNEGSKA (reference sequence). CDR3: CSAKQGGTYEQYF. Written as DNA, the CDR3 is TGCAGTGCTAAACAGGGGGGAACCTACGAGCAGTACTTC.

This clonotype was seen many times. Here the CDR3 reads CATSRDVSNQPQHF. CDR3 bases: TGTGCCACCAGCAGAGATGTGAGCAATCAGCCCCAGCATTTT. This chain links TRBV15 with TRBJ1-5; D remains unclear. V lost 0 bases to trimming and J lost 1 base, with 4 bases between them. This CDR3 spans 14 amino acids. Germline V gene data show CDR1 as LNHNV and CDR2 as YYDKDF (reference sequence). The whole variable domain, remainder taken from reference TRBV15 and TRBJ1-5, is DAMVIQNPRYQVTQFGKPVTLSCSQTLNHNVMYWYQQKSSQAPKLLFHYYDKDFNNEADTPDNFQSRRPNTSFCFLDIRSPGLGDTAMYLCATSRDVSNQPQHFGDGTRLSIL.

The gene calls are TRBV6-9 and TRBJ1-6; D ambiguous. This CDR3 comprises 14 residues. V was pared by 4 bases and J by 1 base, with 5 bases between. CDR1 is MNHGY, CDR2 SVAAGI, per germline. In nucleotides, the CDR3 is TGTGCCAGCAGTTCCGAGTCCTATAATTCACCCCTCCACTTT. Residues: CASSSESYNSPLHF.